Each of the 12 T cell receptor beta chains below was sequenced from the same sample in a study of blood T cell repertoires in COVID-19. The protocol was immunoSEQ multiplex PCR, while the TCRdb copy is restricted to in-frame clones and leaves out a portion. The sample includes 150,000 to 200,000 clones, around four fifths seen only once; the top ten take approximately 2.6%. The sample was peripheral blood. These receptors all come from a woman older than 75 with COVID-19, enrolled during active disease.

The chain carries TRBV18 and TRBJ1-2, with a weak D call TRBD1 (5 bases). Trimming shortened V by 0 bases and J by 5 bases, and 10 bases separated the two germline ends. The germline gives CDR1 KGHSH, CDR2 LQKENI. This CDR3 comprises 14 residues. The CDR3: CASSPPGGRYGYTF. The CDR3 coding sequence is TGTGCCAGCTCACCACCGGGGGGAAGGTATGGCTACACCTTC. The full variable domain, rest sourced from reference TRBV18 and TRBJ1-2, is NAGVMQNPRHLVRRRGQEARLRCSPMKGHSHVYWYRQLPEEGLKFMVYLQKENIIDESGMPKERFSAEFPKEGPSILRIQQVVRGDSAAYFCASSPPGGRYGYTFGSGTRLTVV.

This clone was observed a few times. DNA for the CDR3: TGTGCCAGCAGCTTTGGCGGCCCCCGAGTGCCCGGGGAGCTGTTTTTT. Protein product: CASSFGGPRVPGELFF. The V call is TRBV5-4, the J call TRBJ2-2, with no clear D. V lost 2 bases to trimming and J lost 6 bases, with 17 bases between them. Germline CDR1 and CDR2: SGHNT and YYREEE (reference sequence). This CDR3 has 16 amino acids. Based on the CDR3 plus reference TRBV5-4 and TRBJ2-2, the full variable domain is ETGVTQSPTHLIKTRGQQVTLRCSSQSGHNTVSWYQQALGQGPQFIFQYYREEENGRGNFPPRFSGLQFPNYSSELNVNALELDDSALYLCASSFGGPRVPGELFFGEGSRLTVL.

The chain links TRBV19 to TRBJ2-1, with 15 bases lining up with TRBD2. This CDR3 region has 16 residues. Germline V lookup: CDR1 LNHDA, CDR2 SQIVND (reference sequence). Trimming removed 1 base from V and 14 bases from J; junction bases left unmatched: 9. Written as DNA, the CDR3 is TGTGCCAGTAGTATAGTGCGGACTAGCGGGGGGGCTATGAAGTTCTTC. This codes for CASSIVRTSGGAMKFF.

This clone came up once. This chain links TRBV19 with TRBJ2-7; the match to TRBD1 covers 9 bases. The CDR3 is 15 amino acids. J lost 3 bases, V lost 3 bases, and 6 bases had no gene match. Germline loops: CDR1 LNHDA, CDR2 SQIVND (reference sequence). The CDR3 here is CASSILGQGIYEQYF. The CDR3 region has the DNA TGTGCCAGTAGTATTCTAGGACAGGGGATCTACGAGCAGTACTTC.

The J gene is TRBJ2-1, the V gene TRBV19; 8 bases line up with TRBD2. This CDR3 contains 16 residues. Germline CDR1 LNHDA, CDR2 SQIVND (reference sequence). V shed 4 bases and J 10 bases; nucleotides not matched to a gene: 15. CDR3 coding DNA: TGTGCCAGTAGTACCCTTCCCGGGACTAGAGCCCAAGAGCAGTTCTTC. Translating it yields CASSTLPGTRAQEQFF.

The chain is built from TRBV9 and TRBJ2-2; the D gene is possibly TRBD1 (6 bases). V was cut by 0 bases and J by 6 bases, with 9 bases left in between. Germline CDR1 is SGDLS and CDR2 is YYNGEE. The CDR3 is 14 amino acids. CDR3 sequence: CASSVGGHPGELFF. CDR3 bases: TGTGCCAGCAGCGTAGGGGGGCACCCCGGGGAGCTGTTTTTT. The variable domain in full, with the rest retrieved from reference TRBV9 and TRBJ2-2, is DSGVTQTPKHLITATGQRVTLRCSPRSGDLSVYWYQQSLDQGLQFLIQYYNGEERAKGNILERFSAQQFPDLHSELNLSSLELGDSALYFCASSVGGHPGELFFGEGSRLTVL.

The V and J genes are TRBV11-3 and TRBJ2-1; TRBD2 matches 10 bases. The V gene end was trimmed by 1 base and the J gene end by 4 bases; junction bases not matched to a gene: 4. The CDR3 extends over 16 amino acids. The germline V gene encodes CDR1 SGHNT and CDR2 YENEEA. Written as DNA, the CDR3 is TGTGCCAGCAGCTTAGGCGGACTAGCGGAGTACAATGAGCAGTTCTTC. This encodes CASSLGGLAEYNEQFF.

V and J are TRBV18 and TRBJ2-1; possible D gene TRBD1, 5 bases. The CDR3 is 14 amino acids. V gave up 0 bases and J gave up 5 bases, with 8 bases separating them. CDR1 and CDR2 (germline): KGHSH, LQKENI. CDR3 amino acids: CASSPPAGHNEQFF. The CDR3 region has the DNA TGTGCCAGCTCACCACCGGCAGGGCACAATGAGCAGTTCTTC.

As DNA, the CDR3 is TGTGCCATCAGTCCCGGGACAGCAGGCTATGGCTACACCTTC. Translating gives CAISPGTAGYGYTF. The chain couples TRBV10-3 to TRBJ1-2; 7 nucleotides agree with TRBD1. Germline V gene lookup returns CDR1 ENHRY and CDR2 SYGVKD. The CDR3 is 14 residues long. With 5 bases clipped from V and 4 bases from J, the junction kept 7 bases outside the gene matches.

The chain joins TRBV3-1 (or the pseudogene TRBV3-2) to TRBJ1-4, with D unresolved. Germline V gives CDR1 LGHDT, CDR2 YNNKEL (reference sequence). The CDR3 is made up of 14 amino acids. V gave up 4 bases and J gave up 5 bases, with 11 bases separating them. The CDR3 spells CASSRATPNEKLFF. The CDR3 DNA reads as TGTGCCAGCAGCCGTGCGACACCCAATGAAAAACTGTTTTTT.

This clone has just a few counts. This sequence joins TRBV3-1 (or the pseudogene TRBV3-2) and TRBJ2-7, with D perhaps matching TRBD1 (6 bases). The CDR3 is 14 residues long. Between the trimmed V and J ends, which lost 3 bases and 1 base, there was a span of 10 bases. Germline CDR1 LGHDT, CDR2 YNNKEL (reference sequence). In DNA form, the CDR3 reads TGTGCCAGCAGCCACCTCCAGGGGTCCTACGAGCAGTACTTC. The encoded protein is CASSHLQGSYEQYF.

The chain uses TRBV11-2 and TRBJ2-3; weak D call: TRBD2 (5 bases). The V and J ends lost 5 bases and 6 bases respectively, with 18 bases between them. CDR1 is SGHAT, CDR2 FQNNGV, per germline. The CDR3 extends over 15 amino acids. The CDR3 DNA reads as TGTGCCAGCAGCACCAGGCGCGGGTCCGGGGATACGCAGTATTTT. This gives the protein CASSTRRGSGDTQYF.